What follows are 18 T cell receptor beta chains derived from one specimen sequenced in a study of tumor and adjacent non-tumor tissue in lung cancer (dated by TCRdb to between 2017 and 2018). Bulk unsorted tissue served as the source for RNA extraction, and RNA quality was assessed using a NanoDrop ND-1000 and an Agilent 2100. Normal lung samples were distant non-tumor tissue taken more than 3 cm from the tumor edge. Preparation of the library involved multiplex PCR. The data were produced on an Illumina HiSeq 2500. Following protocols modified from ARM-PCR, the researchers constructed TCRbeta libraries through three rounds of nested PCR with primers (Table S4). TCRdb applied fastp at Q25 and MiXCR to the public reads, then kept only in-frame beta chains. Identical CDR3 proteins give one entry, which carries the most common genes and DNA. The sample includes about 86,000 distinct CDR3 sequences, with 76% observed a single time. The ten largest clones represent roughly a fifth of the sample.

The source material was distant non-tumor lung tissue. The receptor source for this set is a woman in her forties or fifties with non-small cell lung cancer.

This clonotype was observed a single time. The junction differs from germline at one of its ends, possibly a read error. The chain employs TRBV11-2 and TRBJ2-7; TRBD2 agrees at 8 bases. Germline V gene data show CDR1 as SGHAT and CDR2 as FQNNGV. The CDR3 has 17 residues. CDR3 residues: CASSPRTSWRALWELCF. The CDR3 coding sequence is TGTGCCAGCAGCCCCCGGACTAGCTGGAGGGCATTGTGGGAGCTGTGCTTC.

The V call is TRBV29-1, the J call TRBJ2-1, with 9 nucleotides matching TRBD1. Trimming cost V 8 bases and J 9 bases; bases outside gene matches: 8. The CDR3 is made up of 12 amino acids. Germline CDR1 reads SQVTM; CDR2 reads ANQGSEA. CDR3 DNA: TGCAGCATTGGAAACAGGGGGCGTGAGCAGTTCTTC. It codes for CSIGNRGREQFF.

Points on this clonotype: Since a much larger clone is just one base distant, this may be a read error. Here the CDR3 reads CSASPDSGEQFF. In DNA form, the CDR3 reads TGCAGTGCTAGCCCCGATTCCGGTGAGCAGTTCTTC. The chain carries TRBV20-1 and TRBJ2-1; D is undetermined. Germline values: CDR1 DFQATT, CDR2 SNEGSKA (reference sequence). The V and J ends lost 3 bases and 9 bases respectively, with 12 bases between them. The CDR3 covers 12 residues.

This clonotype was recorded once. At one boundary the junction diverges from the germline segment, which might be a read error. This chain joins TRBV12-3 or TRBV12-4 and TRBJ1-5; D is possibly TRBD1 (6 bases). This CDR3 comprises 15 residues. The CDR3 is CTSSLTQGRGEPQHF. In nucleotides, the CDR3 is TGTACCAGCAGTTTAACCCAGGGGAGAGGAGAACCCCAGCATTTT.

A remark on this clonotype: This may arise from a read error, as a much more abundant clone is one base away. This rearrangement joins TRBV28 to TRBJ1-2, with D possibly TRBD1 on 5 matching bases. This CDR3 is 14 amino acids long. Trimming cost V 4 bases and J 3 bases, with 12 bases left between them. CDR1 and CDR2 from the germline V gene are MDHEN and SYDVKM. The CDR3 here is CASSSAGTDYGYTF. The CDR3 nucleotides are TGTGCCAGCAGTTCGGCAGGGACGGACTATGGCTACACCTTC.

Note on this clonotype: Likely a read error: the CDR3 ends without its conserved phenylalanine or tryptophan. V usage is TRBV5-4 and J usage is TRBJ2-3; 7 positions agree with TRBD2. V shed 8 bases, J shed 3 bases, and the junction held 15 bases outside the gene matches. CDR3 length equals 16 residues. Per germline, CDR1 SGHNT and CDR2 YYREEE (reference sequence). The CDR3 DNA follows: TGTGCCAGTAGCGGGTCCTCGACGCAGGATACAGATACGCAGTATTTG. Its translation is CASSGSSTQDTDTQYL.

This clonotype occurred many times. The chain has TRBV28 and TRBJ2-7; D gene uncertain. Trimming cost V 7 bases and J 6 bases, with 16 bases left between them. Per germline, CDR1 MDHEN and CDR2 SYDVKM. The CDR3 is 13 residues long. The CDR3 nucleotides are TGTGCCAGCACCCGACCCCTCTTCATCGAGCAGTACTTC. Amino acid sequence: CASTRPLFIEQYF.

As for this clonotype: The junction shows a germline mismatch at one end, possibly a read error. The V call is TRBV28, the J call TRBJ1-2; D perhaps matches TRBD1 (5 bases). Germline V CDR1 and CDR2: MDHEN, SYDVKM. The CDR3 length is 17 residues. In nucleotides, the CDR3 is TGTGCCAGCAGTATATTGCCGCGGGGCGGGGGGTCCACTGGCTACATCTTC. This gives the protein CASSILPRGGGSTGYIF.

This clonotype was detected many times. The chain recombines TRBV7-2 with TRBJ2-4; 7 positions agree with TRBD2. This CDR3 contains 13 residues. In germline, CDR1 is SGHTA, CDR2 FQGNSA. V trimming: 11 bases; J trimming: 0 bases; junction bases outside the gene matches: 4. The CDR3 protein is CAAGGGAKNIQYF. CDR3 in DNA: TGTGCCGCCGGCGGGGGAGCCAAAAACATTCAGTACTTC.

Concerning this clonotype itself: The junction departs from the called germline gene at one end, perhaps through a read error. This sequence joins TRBV10-2 and TRBJ1-5; D is unresolved. The CDR3 is made up of 15 amino acids. CDR1 is WSHSY, CDR2 SAAADI, per germline. The DNA for the CDR3 is TGCCCCAGCAGAAAAGCCGGGTTTTCCAATCAGCCCCAGCATTTT. Translation: CPSRKAGFSNQPQHF.

The table lists this clonotype with a count of one. At one end, the junction sequence differs from germline, possibly due to a read error. V and J are TRBV5-4 and TRBJ1-1, with unresolved D. CDR1 SGHNT and CDR2 YYREEE come from the germline V gene (reference sequence). The CDR3 is 14 residues long. The CDR3, as DNA: TGTGCCAGCAACTTGGTAAGGGAGCGGACCGAAGCTTTCTTT. Encoded protein: CASNLVRERTEAFF.

Remarks on this clonotype: A much larger clone lies a single base off, so this may be a read error. The rearrangement links TRBV6-2 or TRBV6-3 to TRBJ2-1; D is possibly TRBD2 (7 bases). The CDR3 loop spans 14 amino acids. The germline CDR1 and CDR2 sequences are MNHEY and SVGEGT. V was clipped by 5 bases and J by 10 bases, with 18 bases between them. The CDR3 reads CASSPQEGGQEQFF. The CDR3 nucleotides are TGTGCCAGCAGTCCCCAGGAGGGGGGGCAGGAGCAGTTCTTC.

This clonotype has ten or more counts. The rearrangement joins TRBV6-2 or TRBV6-3 to TRBJ2-7, with TRBD2 identical over 10 bases. This CDR3 has 18 residues. CDR1 is MNHEY, CDR2 SVGEGT, per germline. The junction had 18 bases not matched to a gene; V was cut back by 10 bases and J by 0 bases. DNA of the CDR3: TGTGCCACCAGGACCTTGGCTAGCGGGAGTCTTACCTCCTACGAGCAGTACTTC. Protein sequence: CATRTLASGSLTSYEQYF.

The chain carries TRBV29-1 and TRBJ2-5, with D perhaps matching TRBD2 (5 bases). CDR3 length: 16 amino acids. V dropped 6 bases and J dropped 6 bases, with 26 bases sitting between them. Germline V CDR1 and CDR2: SQVTM, ANQGSEA. CDR3 DNA sequence: TGCAGCGTCCCCTCCACCGGGATATCAGATGGAAAGACCCAGTACTTC. Protein: CSVPSTGISDGKTQYF.

This clonotype is medium-sized within its sample. This chain joins TRBV20-1 and TRBJ2-1, with no clear D. Trimming left V 3 bases short and J 8 bases short, with 14 bases between. Germline assignment: CDR1 DFQATT and CDR2 SNEGSKA (reference sequence). The CDR3 length is 13 residues. The chain's CDR3 is CSASGVMIDEQFF. In nucleotides, the CDR3 is TGCAGTGCTAGTGGGGTTATGATAGATGAGCAGTTCTTC.

The chain links TRBV6-5 to TRBJ2-5; D not certain. This CDR3 spans 15 amino acids. Trimming removed 8 bases at V and 5 bases at J, with 21 bases between. Germline V CDR1 and CDR2: MNHEY, SVGAGI. The CDR3 region has the DNA TGTGCCAGCTCCCCCCCCTGGATCACCCAGGAGACCCAGTACTTC. Protein product: CASSPPWITQETQYF.

The rearrangement uses TRBV2 and TRBJ2-7, with D unresolved. Germline V gene data show CDR1 as SNHLY and CDR2 as FYNNEI. With 6 bases removed from V and 5 bases from J, the gap between germline ends came to 14 bases. The CDR3 runs 13 residues. This CDR3 reads CASSVDINHEQYV. The CDR3 coding sequence is TGTGCCAGCAGCGTTGACATCAACCACGAGCAGTACGTC.

This clonotype was seen repeatedly, ten times or more. CDR3 DNA: TGTGCCAGCAGTCCTTACAGGGGGGGGGCTAACTATGGCTACACCTTC. Translated, it gives CASSPYRGGANYGYTF. The chain has TRBV28 and TRBJ1-2, with 8 bases matching TRBD1. V lost 5 bases, J lost 0 bases, and 8 bases stayed unmatched. The CDR3 spans 16 residues. CDR1 and CDR2 (germline): MDHEN, SYDVKM.